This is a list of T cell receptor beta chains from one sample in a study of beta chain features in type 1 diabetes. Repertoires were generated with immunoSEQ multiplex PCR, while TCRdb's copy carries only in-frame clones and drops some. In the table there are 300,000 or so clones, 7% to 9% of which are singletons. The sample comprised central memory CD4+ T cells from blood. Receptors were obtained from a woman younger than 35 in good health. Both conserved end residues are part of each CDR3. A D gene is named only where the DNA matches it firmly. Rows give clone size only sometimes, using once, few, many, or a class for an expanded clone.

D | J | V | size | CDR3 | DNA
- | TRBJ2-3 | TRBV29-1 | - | CSVEGAGRDTDTQYF | TGCAGCGTGGAGGGGGCAGGAAGGGACACAGATACGCAGTATTTT
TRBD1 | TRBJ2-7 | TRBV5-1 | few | CASSKTGTGGNEQYF | TGCGCCAGCAGCAAAACCGGGACAGGGGGGAACGAGCAGTACTTC
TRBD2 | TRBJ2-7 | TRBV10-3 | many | CAISEVASGRAYEQYF | TGTGCCATCAGTGAAGTGGCTAGCGGGAGGGCCTACGAGCAGTACTTC
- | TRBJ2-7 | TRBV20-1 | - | CSARVSEQYF | TGCAGTGCTAGAGTATCCGAGCAGTACTTC
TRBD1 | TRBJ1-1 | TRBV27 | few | CASSLAPGGNTEAFF | TGTGCCAGCAGTCTCGCCCCAGGGGGGAACACTGAAGCTTTCTTT
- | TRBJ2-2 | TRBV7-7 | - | CASSLGQTWAGELFF | TGTGCTAGCAGCTTAGGCCAGACTTGGGCCGGGGAGCTGTTTTTT
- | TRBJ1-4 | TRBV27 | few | CASSFMTVKGEKLFF | TGTGCCAGCAGTTTCATGACAGTTAAGGGCGAAAAACTGTTTTTT
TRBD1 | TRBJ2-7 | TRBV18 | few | CASSPRTGSTNYEQYF | TGTGCCAGCTCACCGAGGACAGGCTCAACAAACTACGAGCAGTACTTC
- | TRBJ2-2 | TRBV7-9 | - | CASSLLQYTGELFF | TGTGCCAGCAGCTTATTACAGTACACCGGGGAGCTGTTTTTT
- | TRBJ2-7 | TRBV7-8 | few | CASSLVVGQGGGSYEQYF | TGTGCCAGCAGCTTAGTAGTGGGTCAGGGTGGGGGCTCCTACGAGCAGTACTTC
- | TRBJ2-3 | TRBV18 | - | CASSPRPVGEDTQYF | TGTGCCAGCTCACCCCGACCCGTGGGGGAAGATACGCAGTATTTT
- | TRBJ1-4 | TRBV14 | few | CASSQDSRAEKLFF | TGTGCCAGCAGCCAAGATAGCAGGGCTGAAAAACTGTTTTTT
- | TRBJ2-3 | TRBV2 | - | CASSGTPLEGGTQYF | TGTGCCAGCAGTGGCACCCCGCTCGAAGGGGGTACGCAGTATTTT
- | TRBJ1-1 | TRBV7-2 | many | CASREGRWNTEAFF | TGTGCCAGCCGTGAAGGCCGTTGGAACACTGAAGCTTTCTTT
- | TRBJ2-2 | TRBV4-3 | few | CASSQDFGRGELFF | TGCGCCAGCAGCCAAGATTTTGGCAGGGGGGAGCTGTTTTTT
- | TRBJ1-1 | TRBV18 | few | CASSLTGQVGAFF | TGTGCCAGCTCACTTACCGGGCAGGTAGGAGCTTTCTTT
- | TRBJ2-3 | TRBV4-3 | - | CASSPNGLRTDTQYF | TGCGCCAGCAGCCCTAACGGACTTCGCACAGATACGCAGTATTTT
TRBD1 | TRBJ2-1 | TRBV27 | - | CASSLFGQATYNEQFF | TGTGCCAGCAGTTTATTTGGACAGGCTACCTACAATGAGCAGTTCTTC
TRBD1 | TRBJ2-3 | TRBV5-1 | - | CASSSDRPTDTQYF | TGCGCCAGCAGCTCGGACAGGCCTACAGATACGCAGTATTTT
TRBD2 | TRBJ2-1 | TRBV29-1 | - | CSVVLAVSYNEQFF | TGCAGCGTTGTTCTAGCGGTCTCCTACAATGAGCAGTTCTTC
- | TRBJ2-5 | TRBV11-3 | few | CASSKGRRNQETQYF | TGTGCCAGCAGCAAGGGACGGAGAAACCAAGAGACCCAGTACTTC
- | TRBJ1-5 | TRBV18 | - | CASSLSRENRPQHF | TGTGCCAGCTCACTGTCCAGGGAGAATCGTCCCCAGCATTTT
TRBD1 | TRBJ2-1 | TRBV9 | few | CASSVGRDRDNEQFF | TGTGCCAGCAGCGTAGGCCGGGACAGGGACAATGAGCAGTTCTTC
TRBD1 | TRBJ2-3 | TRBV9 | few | CASSVQGASADTQYF | TGTGCCAGCAGCGTGCAGGGGGCTAGCGCAGATACGCAGTATTTT
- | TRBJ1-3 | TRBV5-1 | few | CASSLGSPGNTIYF | TGCGCCAGCAGCTTGGGTTCACCAGGAAACACCATATATTTT
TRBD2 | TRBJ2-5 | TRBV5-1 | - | CASSLGPGLAGETQYF | TGCGCCAGCAGCCTTGGGCCGGGACTAGCGGGAGAGACCCAGTACTTC
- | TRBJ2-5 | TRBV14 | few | CASSQGIGRGQETQYF | TGTGCCAGCAGCCAAGGGATCGGGAGAGGGCAAGAGACCCAGTACTTC
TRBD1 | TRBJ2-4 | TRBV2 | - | CASSSGTVKNIQYF | TGTGCCAGCAGTTCCGGGACAGTTAAAAACATTCAGTACTTC